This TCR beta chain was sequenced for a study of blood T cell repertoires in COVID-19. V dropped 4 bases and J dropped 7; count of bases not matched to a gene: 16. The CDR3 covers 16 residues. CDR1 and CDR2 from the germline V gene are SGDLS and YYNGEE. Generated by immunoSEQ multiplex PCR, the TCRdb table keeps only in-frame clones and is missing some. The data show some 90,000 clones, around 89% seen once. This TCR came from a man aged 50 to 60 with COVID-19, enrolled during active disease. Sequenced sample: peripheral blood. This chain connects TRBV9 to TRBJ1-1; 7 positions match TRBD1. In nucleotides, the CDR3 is TGTGCCAGCAGCACCTCGACAGGGTTAGTCTCTGGTGAAGCTTTCTTT. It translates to CASSTSTGLVSGEAFF. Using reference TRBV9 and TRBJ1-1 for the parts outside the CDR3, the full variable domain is DSGVTQTPKHLITATGQRVTLRCSPRSGDLSVYWYQQSLDQGLQFLIQYYNGEERAKGNILERFSAQQFPDLHSELNLSSLELGDSALYFCASSTSTGLVSGEAFFGQGTRLTVV.